The rows below give T cell receptor beta chains drawn from one sample of a study of blood T cell repertoires in COVID-19. Measured with immunoSEQ multiplex PCR; TCRdb has only the in-frame clones, and not every one. The repertoire consists of approximately 300,000 clones, with 89% occurring once and the leading ten covering around 4.8%. The sequenced material came from PBMCs or T cells enriched from blood (not recorded which). Every receptor here comes from a man aged 55 to 70 who had recovered from COVID-19. Each CDR3 is given with its conserved first and last residue. The D gene is left open where the match is weak. The size entry is marked missing in some rows and otherwise reads once, few, many or a size class.

V,J,D,size,CDR3,DNA
TRBV2,TRBJ2-1,TRBD2,-,CASSTSGLAVNNEQFF,TGTGCCAGCAGTACCTCCGGACTAGCGGTAAACAATGAGCAGTTCTTC
TRBV9,TRBJ2-3,TRBD2,-,CASSLEGTSGTGTQYF,TGTGCCAGCAGCTTAGAGGGGACTAGCGGTACTGGTACGCAGTATTTT
TRBV20-1,TRBJ1-5,TRBD1,-,CSASTGDSNQPQHF,TGCAGTGCTAGTACAGGGGATAGCAATCAGCCCCAGCATTTT
TRBV7-3,TRBJ2-4,-,once,CASSLIGGGSGVDKNIQYF,TGTGCCAGCAGCTTAATAGGGGGCGGATCGGGAGTGGACAAAAACATTCAGTACTTC
TRBV20-1,TRBJ1-4,TRBD1,-,CSASPGTGGRPNEKLFF,TGCAGTGCTAGTCCTGGGACAGGGGGCCGGCCTAATGAAAAACTGTTTTTT
TRBV9,TRBJ2-2,TRBD2,-,CASSGRGLPTGELFF,TGTGCCAGCAGCGGGAGGGGACTACCGACCGGGGAGCTGTTTTTT
TRBV15,TRBJ1-2,-,-,CATSPAGTKRVGYTF,TGTGCCACCAGCCCCGCCGGGACAAAGAGGGTTGGCTACACCTTC
TRBV3-1/TRBV3-2,TRBJ1-1,-,-,CASSPYRTENTEAFF,TGTGCCAGCAGCCCTTATCGAACAGAGAACACTGAAGCTTTCTTT
TRBV30,TRBJ1-4,-,-,CAWRPGGTEKLFF,TGTGCCTGGAGACCGGGAGGAACTGAAAAACTGTTTTTT
TRBV7-3,TRBJ2-5,-,-,CASSLGERSIQETQYF,TGTGCCAGCAGCTTAGGGGAGCGGTCCATCCAAGAGACCCAGTACTTC
TRBV10-1,TRBJ2-7,TRBD2,once,CASSGHRWTSDEQYF,TGCGCCAGCAGTGGACACCGCTGGACTAGCGACGAGCAGTACTTC